These 25 T cell receptor beta chains came from one sample sequenced in a study of shared clonotypes between healthy human individuals. The method was immunoSEQ multiplex PCR; TCRdb's version includes in-frame clones alone and lacks a portion of them. This sample has 2,500,000 or so clones, with 85% to 95% found just once. Source material: naive CD4+ T cells sorted from blood. Subset noted: CD45RA+ positively selected. These TCRs come from a man aged 18-30 years in good health.

The chain links TRBV5-1 to TRBJ2-1; 11 bases align to TRBD2. The CDR3 contains 16 residues. The ends lost 8 bases at V and 7 bases at J; junction bases unmatched: 14. CDR1 and CDR2 (germline): SGHRS, YFSETQ. This chain's CDR3 is CASALAGAVLMNEQFF. The CDR3 DNA reads TGCGCCAGTGCACTAGCGGGGGCCGTCCTTATGAATGAGCAGTTCTTC. Full variable domain (missing parts from reference TRBV5-1 and TRBJ2-1): KAGVTQTPRYLIKTRGQQVTLSCSPISGHRSVSWYQQTPGQGLQFLFEYFSETQRNKGNFPGRFSGRQFSNSRSEMNVSTLELGDSALYLCASALAGAVLMNEQFFGPGTRLTVL.

The chain links TRBV5-4 to TRBJ2-7, with D possibly matching TRBD1 (6 bases). CDR1 is SGHNT and CDR2 is YYREEE in the germline V gene (reference sequence). Trimming cost V 0 bases and J 0 bases, with 13 bases left between them. The CDR3 runs to 16 residues. The CDR3 DNA follows: TGTGCCAGCAGCTTGGAGGGACAAAGGAGCTCCTACGAGCAGTACTTC. Translation gives CASSLEGQRSSYEQYF.

V and J are TRBV5-1 and TRBJ1-6, with unresolved D. The CDR3 consists of 15 residues. V lost 4 bases to trimming and J lost 7 bases, with 15 bases between them. Germline assignment: CDR1 SGHRS and CDR2 YFSETQ. CDR3 protein: CASSPVPGYNSPLHF. CDR3 DNA: TGCGCCAGCAGCCCAGTCCCCGGGTACAATTCACCCCTCCACTTT.

V is TRBV29-1 and J is TRBJ2-5, with D possibly matching TRBD2 (5 bases). This CDR3 has 13 amino acids. Germline CDR1 and CDR2: SQVTM and ANQGSEA. Trimming pared 8 bases from V and 2 bases from J, leaving 15 bases between. The CDR3 loop reads CSSVLATQETQYF. CDR3 sequence (DNA): TGCAGCTCCGTGCTAGCCACACAAGAGACCCAGTACTTC.

The chain couples TRBV5-1 to TRBJ2-5, with TRBD1 as a possible D gene (7 bases). Germline V CDR1 and CDR2: SGHRS, YFSETQ. The V gene lost 1 base and the J gene lost 0 bases, with 16 bases spanning the gap. The CDR3 extends over 17 amino acids. CDR3 coding DNA: TGCGCCAGCAGCTTGTCCGTAGGAGGGACAGACCAAGAGACCCAGTACTTC. Protein sequence: CASSLSVGGTDQETQYF.

With regard to this clone: A single base separates this from a much larger clone, so it may be a read error. The same CDR3 also results from other DNA sequences found in this sample. The chain joins TRBV10-3 to TRBJ2-5; 7 bases fit TRBD1. Germline V gene lookup returns CDR1 ENHRY and CDR2 SYGVKD. This CDR3 spans 13 amino acids. Unmatched junction bases numbered 5, after V lost 8 bases and J lost 2 bases. The CDR3 DNA is TGTGCCATCTCACCGGGACAGCAAGAGACCCAGTACTTC. Translating gives CAISPGQQETQYF.

This clone appeared once. The chain couples TRBV14 to TRBJ1-6; maybe TRBD1 (6 bases). This CDR3 is built from 16 residues. V was trimmed by 3 bases and J by 7 bases, leaving 16 bases between them. Germline loops: CDR1 SGHDN, CDR2 FVKESK. CDR3 region: CASSQSGGALNSPLHF. The DNA of the CDR3 is TGTGCCAGCAGCCAGTCTGGGGGGGCCCTGAATTCACCCCTCCACTTT. The variable domain in full, with the rest retrieved from reference TRBV14 and TRBJ1-6, is EAGVTQFPSHSVIEKGQTVTLRCDPISGHDNLYWYRRVMGKEIKFLLHFVKESKQDESGMPNNRFLAERTGGTYSTLKVQPAELEDSGVYFCASSQSGGALNSPLHFGNGTRLTVT.

This clone was recorded once. The V gene is TRBV19, the J gene TRBJ2-7, with D perhaps TRBD1 (5 bases). V dropped 7 bases and J dropped 4 bases, with 14 bases sitting between them. The CDR3 is 13 residues long. CDR1 is LNHDA, CDR2 SQIVND, per germline (reference sequence). DNA of the CDR3: TGTGCCAGTAAGGGAACAGGACGTTACGAGCAGTACTTC. It translates to CASKGTGRYEQYF. Full variable domain (remainder filled in from reference TRBV19 and TRBJ2-7): DGGITQSPKYLFRKEGQNVTLSCEQNLNHDAMYWYRQDPGQGLRLIYYSQIVNDFQKGDIAEGYSVSREKKESFPLTVTSAQKNPTAFYLCASKGTGRYEQYFGPGTRLTVT.

V is TRBV28 and J is TRBJ1-6, with D tentatively TRBD1 (6 bases). The germline CDR1 and CDR2 sequences are MDHEN and SYDVKM. V shed 5 bases and J shed 2 bases, with 10 bases lying between them. CDR3 length: 15 residues. CDR3 DNA sequence: TGTGCCAGCAGTGGTCAGGGGACCTATAATTCACCCCTCCACTTT. Protein product: CASSGQGTYNSPLHF.

The chain employs TRBV6-6 and TRBJ2-2, with D perhaps TRBD1 or TRBD2 (5 bases each). Germline loops: CDR1 MNHNY, CDR2 SVGAGI (reference sequence). The CDR3 loop spans 13 amino acids. Trimming took off 6 bases at V and 8 bases at J, with 13 bases between the two ends. The CDR3 bases are TGTGCCAGCAGCCGGCGGGCAGGGGGGGAGCTGTTTTTT. Protein sequence: CASSRRAGGELFF.

This clone has just one count. The J gene is TRBJ1-1, the V gene TRBV7-9, with 9 bases matching TRBD1. The CDR3 is 15 amino acids. The junction had 7 bases not matched to a gene; V was cut back by 1 base and J by 7 bases. Germline V CDR1 and CDR2: SEHNR, FQNEAQ (reference sequence). CDR3 region: CASSLGDREFGEAFF. The CDR3 DNA is TGTGCCAGCAGCTTAGGGGACAGGGAGTTCGGTGAAGCTTTCTTT.

The chain couples TRBV29-1 to TRBJ2-5, with a possible D match to TRBD1 (8 bases). Trimming shortened V by 7 bases and J by 1 base, and 19 bases separated the two germline ends. Germline lookup yields CDR1 SQVTM and CDR2 ANQGSEA. CDR3 length: 15 residues. In DNA, the CDR3 is TGCAGCGCCCCAGCGGGGACAGGTGTCCAAGAGACCCAGTACTTC. As protein: CSAPAGTGVQETQYF.

A single count supports this clone. V gene TRBV7-2 combines with J gene TRBJ2-1, with 11 bases aligning to TRBD2. The junction had 10 bases not matched to a gene; V was cut back by 5 bases and J by 7 bases. CDR3 length: 16 residues. Germline lookup yields CDR1 SGHTA and CDR2 FQGNSA. CDR3 region: CASSPGSGRAENEQFF. In nucleotides, the CDR3 is TGTGCCAGCAGCCCGGGTAGCGGGAGGGCCGAGAATGAGCAGTTCTTC.

The rearrangement joins TRBV15 to TRBJ2-7; D call uncertain. V lost 1 base to trimming and J lost 7 bases, with 23 bases between them. Germline V gives CDR1 LNHNV, CDR2 YYDKDF (reference sequence). The CDR3 is made up of 17 amino acids. The CDR3 loop is CATSRVGKVPSSLEQYF. The CDR3 DNA sequence: TGTGCCACCAGCAGAGTAGGTAAAGTCCCATCCTCTTTAGAGCAGTACTTC.

The V gene is TRBV6-1, the J gene TRBJ1-6; D is uncertain. The CDR3 has 17 amino acids. In germline, CDR1 is MNHNS, CDR2 SASEGT. Trimming stripped 4 bases from V and 7 bases from J, with 20 bases between. The CDR3 reads CASSVAPGRFGNSPLHF. In nucleotides, the CDR3 is TGTGCCAGCAGTGTGGCTCCCGGCAGGTTTGGGAATTCACCCCTCCACTTT.

The gene calls are TRBV21-1 and TRBJ2-7; the D call of TRBD2 is as the table states it, not checked on the DNA. TRBV21-1 is a known pseudogene. The CDR3 sequence is 15 residues long. As DNA, the CDR3 is TGTGCCAGCAGCAAGTTCGAGGGCCGGTCCTACGAGCAGTACTTC. Translated, it gives CASSKFEGRSYEQYF.

This clone was recorded a few times. Other DNA variants within this sample encode the same CDR3. V is TRBV20-1 and J is TRBJ2-3; the D is unclear. Deletions cut 5 bases from V and 3 bases from J, with 3 bases between. The CDR3 extends over 10 amino acids. The germline V gene has CDR1 DFQATT and CDR2 SNEGSKA (reference sequence). The CDR3 sequence is CSASTDTQYF. The CDR3 coding sequence is TGCAGTGCTTCGACAGATACGCAGTATTTT.

The rearrangement joins TRBV19 to TRBJ2-7; D is undetermined. The CDR3 covers 13 residues. The germline gives CDR1 LNHDA, CDR2 SQIVND (reference sequence). V was trimmed by 4 bases and J by 4 bases, leaving 11 bases between them. The CDR3 is CASSTRRQYEQYF. The CDR3 DNA follows: TGTGCCAGTAGTACGAGACGGCAATACGAGCAGTACTTC.

This chain links TRBV5-1 with TRBJ2-1; D may be TRBD1 (5 bases). The length of the CDR3 is 14 residues. Between the trimmed V and J ends, which lost 0 bases and 8 bases, there was a span of 12 bases. Germline CDR1 is SGHRS and CDR2 is YFSETQ. The CDR3 protein is CASSLEGRVHEQFF. CDR3 nucleotide sequence: TGCGCCAGCAGCTTGGAAGGCAGGGTCCATGAGCAGTTCTTC.

This rearrangement joins TRBV7-7 to TRBJ2-5; 8 nucleotides align to TRBD1. CDR1 SSHAT and CDR2 FNYEAQ come from the germline V gene (reference sequence). The CDR3 runs to 12 residues. The CDR3 region is CASGTGLETQYF. CDR3 DNA: TGTGCTAGTGGGACAGGACTTGAGACCCAGTACTTC.

The chain carries TRBV10-3 and TRBJ2-3; the D is unclear. V was cut by 3 bases and J by 3 bases, with 13 bases left in between. The CDR3 is 15 residues long. Germline V gene lookup returns CDR1 ENHRY and CDR2 SYGVKD. CDR3 sequence (DNA): TGTGCCATCAGTGAAGACCCTGTAGGGACAGATACGCAGTATTTT. Amino acid sequence: CAISEDPVGTDTQYF.

The rearrangement links TRBV27 to TRBJ2-7; 11 bases are a match to TRBD1. Germline assignment: CDR1 MNHEY and CDR2 SMNVEV (reference sequence). The CDR3 runs 15 residues. V lost 5 bases and J lost 4; bases outside the gene matches: 7. The CDR3 nucleotides are TGTGCCAGCAGTGCCCGGGGACAGGGGGTTTACGAGCAGTACTTC. Translation: CASSARGQGVYEQYF.

V and J are TRBV5-1 and TRBJ1-4; 12 bases are shared with TRBD1. Germline CDR1 reads SGHRS; CDR2 reads YFSETQ. The CDR3 sequence is 17 residues long. The V gene end was trimmed by 0 bases and the J gene end by 5 bases; junction bases not matched to a gene: 5. The CDR3 DNA sequence: TGCGCCAGCAGCTTGGGGGACAGGGGGCGAGAAAATGAAAAACTGTTTTTT. Protein: CASSLGDRGRENEKLFF.

The chain recombines TRBV4-3 with TRBJ2-7, with 8 bases lining up with TRBD1. Germline V gene lookup returns CDR1 LGHNA and CDR2 YSLEER. With 1 base clipped from V and 1 base from J, the junction kept 9 bases outside the gene matches. The CDR3 extends over 17 amino acids. The CDR3 here is CASSQAGGQGLSYEQYF. CDR3 coding DNA: TGCGCCAGCAGCCAAGCAGGGGGCCAAGGTTTGTCCTACGAGCAGTACTTC.

J is TRBJ1-5 and V is TRBV10-2; D is possibly TRBD1 (6 bases). Trimming stripped 8 bases from V and 6 bases from J, with 17 bases between. The CDR3 consists of 14 residues. Germline values: CDR1 WSHSY, CDR2 SAAADI. The CDR3 coding sequence is TGCGCCAGCCGGGGGGCTGCGGTTACTCAGCCCCAGCATTTT. Translated, it gives CASRGAAVTQPQHF.